Below are 4 T cell receptor beta chains sequenced from a single sample in a study of cytomegalovirus exposure and HLA in healthy donors. PCR amplification relied on 60 Vbeta primers (plus 13 Jbeta primers). TCRdb's copy holds only in-frame clones and misses some; the assay was immunoSEQ multiplex PCR. The table shows about 150,000 clones, with around 67% occurring only once. Material for sequencing was PBMCs. These receptors all stem from a woman between 18 and 30 years old in good health and CMV-seronegative.

The chain combines TRBV27 with TRBJ1-1, with D unresolved. This CDR3 is 15 amino acids long. Germline CDR1 and CDR2: MNHEY and SMNVEV (reference sequence). V was pared by 2 bases and J by 0 bases, with 10 bases between. The CDR3 DNA follows: TGTGCCAGCAGTTTAAACGGTCCCTTGAACACTGAAGCTTTCTTT. This codes for CASSLNGPLNTEAFF.

The rearrangement joins TRBV19 to TRBJ1-2; D is undetermined. The ends were cut back, 5 bases at V and 5 bases at J, with 9 bases in the middle. The germline gives CDR1 LNHDA, CDR2 SQIVND (reference sequence). The CDR3 has 12 residues. The CDR3: CASSGSGYGYTF. CDR3 nucleotides: TGTGCCAGTAGTGGCAGCGGGTATGGCTACACCTTC.

Comment on this clone: The junction and the germline gene differ at one end; a read error may be behind it. Other DNA sequences in the sample encode the same CDR3. The J gene is TRBJ1-1, the V gene TRBV7-3; the D is unclear. This CDR3 contains 13 residues. Germline CDR1 reads SGHTA; CDR2 reads FQGTGA. CDR3 amino acids: CASSPQINTEAFF. The DNA for the CDR3 is TGCGCCAGCAGCCCCCAGATAAACACTGAAGCTTTCTTT.

The J gene is TRBJ2-3, the V gene TRBV10-3, with TRBD2 matching 7 bases. Trimming took 6 bases from V and 3 from J; bases not matched to a gene: 9. CDR3 length: 15 amino acids. Per the germline V gene, CDR1 is ENHRY and CDR2 is SYGVKD. CDR3 residues: CAISRVVGGTDTQYF. The CDR3 DNA is TGTGCCATCAGCCGCGTGGTGGGAGGGACAGATACGCAGTATTTT.